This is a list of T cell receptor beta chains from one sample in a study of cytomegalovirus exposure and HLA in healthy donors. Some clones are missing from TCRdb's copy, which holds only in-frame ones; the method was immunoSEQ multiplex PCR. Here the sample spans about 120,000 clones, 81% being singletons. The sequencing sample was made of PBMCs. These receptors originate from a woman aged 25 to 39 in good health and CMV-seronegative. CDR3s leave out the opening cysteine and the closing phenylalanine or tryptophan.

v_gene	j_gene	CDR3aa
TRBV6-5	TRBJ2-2	ASSYWQNTGELF
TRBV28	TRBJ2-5	ASSPKALWETQY
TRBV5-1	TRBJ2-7	ASSTLAGETYEQY
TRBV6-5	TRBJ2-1	ASKRGSYNEQF
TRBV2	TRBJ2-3	ASRPGLAQDTQY
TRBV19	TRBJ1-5	ASRLAGQLFSNQPQH
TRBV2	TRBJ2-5	ASSGAGEQY
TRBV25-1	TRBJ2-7	ASNVKGVDRYEQY
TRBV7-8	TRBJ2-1	ASSRGLAGSYNEQF
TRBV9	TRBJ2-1	ASSVKSGRSGDNEQF
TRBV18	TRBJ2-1	ASSSMGLAGVNEQF
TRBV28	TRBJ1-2	ASSSPGKYSYGYT
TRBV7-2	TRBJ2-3	ASSLEGTSGRGTDTQY
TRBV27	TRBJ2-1	ASSSSASSYNEQF
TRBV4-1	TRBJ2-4	ASSLPTRDRGHIQY
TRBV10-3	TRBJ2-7	AISESYRGSEQY
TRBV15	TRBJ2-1	ATSRADRGNEQF